This T cell receptor beta chain comes out of a study of metastatic and nonmetastatic thyroid tumors (dated by TCRdb to about 2020). Some background on the complete study: Repertoires were compared across peripheral blood and tumor or nodule tissue samples from malignant and benign thyroid patients. Broad study findings and their caveats: In both blood and tumor samples, TCR beta diversity was reported to be significantly higher in malignant tumors than in benign nodules.

Receptors were amplified or captured by PCR. These reads were obtained on an Illumina HiSeq 4000. High-throughput sequencing was used to profile the TCR beta-chain CDR3 region of each patient. The source study handled its data this way. Drawing on CDR3 differences between clinicopathological groups, the researchers built a classifier meant to tell apart patients with distant-metastatic papillary thyroid cancer. The Shannon index was used to measure repertoire diversity, and the Morisita-Horn index was used to measure how similar tumor and blood repertoires were. TCRdb itself trimmed the public reads at Q25 with fastp, ran MiXCR and retained productive beta chains. These V and J calls rely on TCRdb rather than the paper's analysis. In all, the sample holds tens of thousands of clones, and roughly a quarter of those were seen once. Around 10% of the sample is held by the ten biggest clonotypes. No treatment had been received by any patient before thyroid surgery. The study retrospectively analysed patient clinical samples collected from about 2012 to 2018 using T-cell receptor beta sequencing.

This clone showed up many times. Which antigen it targets is not known. Per-nucleotide qualities are absent, and no much larger clonotype sits a single base away. The junction shows trimming of 2 bases on V and 3 bases on J, and the gene matches do not reach 7 bases of it. Looking up the germline V gene (reference sequence) yields CDR1 DFQATT and CDR2 SNEGSKA. Reading from cysteine to phenylalanine, the CDR3 counts 16 amino acids. This entry keeps only the CDR3 DNA: 48 bases, framed from base 1. The V gene is TRBV20-1 and the J gene is TRBJ1-1; a stretch of 12 junction bases matches TRBD1. Sequences were obtained from tumor tissue. The source is a male donor with papillary thyroid cancer or a benign thyroid nodule (not recorded which). Some clones in this sample may be carry-over from other donors' samples. The CDR3: CSARRWDRGQDTEAFF. The DNA sequence is given as TGCAGTGCTAGACGTTGGGACAGGGGGCAGGACACTGAAGCTTTCTTT.